Below, 24 T cell receptor beta chains from the same sample are listed, as sequenced in a study of neurological immune-mediated disorders. Each CDR3 protein is one row after TCRdb ran MiXCR on the 5' RACE reads. The sample consists of 55,000 to 65,000 distinct CDR3 sequences, 9.5% to 15% of them appearing once. Material for sequencing was PBMCs. The source is a woman aged 55-69 years with HTLV-1-associated myelopathy (HAM/TSP).

In this sample, this clonotype turned up many times. The chain uses TRBV6-2 or TRBV6-3 and TRBJ2-7; 14 nucleotides align to TRBD2. Unmatched junction bases numbered 12, after V lost 11 bases and J lost 6 bases. The CDR3 runs to 15 residues. In germline, CDR1 is MNHEY, CDR2 SVGEGT. CDR3 DNA: TGTGCCGGCGCCCAGGGACTAGCGGGAGTTCGCGAGCAGTACTTC. The encoded protein is CAGAQGLAGVREQYF.

With regard to this clonotype: A read error is possible here, since a much larger clone lies one base away. V and J are TRBV20-1 and TRBJ1-1; no clear D gene. Germline V gene data show CDR1 as DFQATT and CDR2 as SNEGSKA (reference sequence). The CDR3 consists of 13 residues. The germline V and J ends were trimmed by 0 bases and 10 bases, with 15 bases remaining between them. This CDR3 reads CSARDSDQPLAFF. CDR3 DNA: TGCAGTGCTAGAGATTCCGACCAGCCTCTAGCTTTCTTT.

At least ten counts were recorded for this clonotype. The chain is built from TRBV10-3 and TRBJ1-5; possible D gene TRBD1, 6 bases. This CDR3 spans 14 amino acids. Per the germline V gene, CDR1 is ENHRY and CDR2 is SYGVKD. Trimming left V 8 bases short and J 2 bases short, with 13 bases between. CDR3 sequence: CAIAPRTGNQPQHF. The CDR3 nucleotides read TGTGCCATCGCCCCTCGGACAGGCAATCAGCCCCAGCATTTT.

This clonotype appeared many times. V usage is TRBV29-1 and J usage is TRBJ2-3; maybe TRBD1 (6 bases). The CDR3 spans 16 residues. V was pared by 4 bases and J by 5 bases, with 22 bases between. CDR1 SQVTM and CDR2 ANQGSEA come from the germline V gene. Written as DNA, the CDR3 is TGCAGCGTTGGAGGAACAGGGAAAGGGTTAGTAGATACGCAGTATTTT. Amino acids: CSVGGTGKGLVDTQYF.

The V call is TRBV7-2, the J call TRBJ2-1; D is undetermined. Trimming removed 4 bases from V and 7 bases from J, with 17 bases in between. Germline lookup yields CDR1 SGHTA and CDR2 FQGNSA. The CDR3 is made up of 15 amino acids. The CDR3 nucleotides are TGTGCCAGCAGCTCCACCTCCAGGATCGGGAATGAGCAGTTCTTC. It yields the protein CASSSTSRIGNEQFF.

This clonotype has at least ten counts. The CDR3 nucleotides read TGTGCCAGCAGCTTAGGCTTTTCCTACAATGAGCAGTTCTTC. Amino acids: CASSLGFSYNEQFF. The J gene is TRBJ2-1, the V gene TRBV7-8, with D uncertain. Deletions cut 1 base from V and 1 base from J, with 5 bases between. CDR1 is SGHVS, CDR2 FQNEAQ, per germline. The CDR3 has 14 amino acids.

This clonotype occurred many times. V and J are TRBV19 and TRBJ1-1, with D maybe TRBD1 (5 bases). Looked up from germline, CDR1 is LNHDA and CDR2 is SQIVND (reference sequence). V was trimmed by 9 bases and J by 4 bases, leaving 18 bases between them. The CDR3 length is 14 residues. The CDR3 bases are TGTGCCAGCGCCCCCCAGGGAGCAATCACTGAAGCTTTCTTT. It encodes CASAPQGAITEAFF.

The CDR3 loop reads CSAREARKGDIQYF. The DNA for the CDR3 is TGCAGTGCTAGAGAGGCCCGAAAGGGGGACATTCAGTACTTC. The chain joins TRBV20-1 to TRBJ2-4, with D tentatively TRBD1 (6 bases). Trimming stripped 0 bases from V and 8 bases from J, with 14 bases between. Germline CDR1 is DFQATT and CDR2 is SNEGSKA (reference sequence). The CDR3 loop spans 14 amino acids.

Many counts were recorded for this clonotype. The V gene is TRBV7-9, the J gene TRBJ1-1, with D unclear. The CDR3 runs to 11 residues. The V gene's germline CDR1 is SEHNR and CDR2 FQNEAQ (reference sequence). Trimming cost V 8 bases and J 3 bases, with 7 bases left between them. CDR3 sequence reads: CASSLDTEAFF. DNA for the CDR3: TGTGCCAGCTCGTTGGACACTGAAGCTTTCTTT.

This chain joins TRBV7-9 and TRBJ1-5; D call uncertain. Germline assignment: CDR1 SEHNR and CDR2 FQNEAQ (reference sequence). The CDR3 totals 12 residues. Trimming shortened V by 6 bases and J by 5 bases, and 8 bases separated the two germline ends. The CDR3 protein is CASSIGDQPQHF. The DNA of the CDR3 is TGTGCCAGCAGTATTGGGGATCAGCCCCAGCATTTT.

The chain combines TRBV19 with TRBJ2-2; TRBD1 aligns across 7 bases. Per germline, CDR1 LNHDA and CDR2 SQIVND (reference sequence). This CDR3 has 15 residues. Germline trimming cut 5 bases from V and 2 bases from J; bases unmatched to any gene: 5. CDR3 nucleotides: TGTGCCAGTAGTGCGGACAGGCGTAACACCGGGGAGCTGTTTTTT. Its protein product is CASSADRRNTGELFF.

The table lists this clonotype with many counts. The rearrangement links TRBV27 to TRBJ1-5; no clear D gene. From germline, CDR1 is MNHEY and CDR2 SMNVEV (reference sequence). V gave up 4 bases and J gave up 2 bases, with 15 bases separating them. The CDR3 has 16 amino acids. CDR3 coding DNA: TGTGCCAGCAGTTATTTTCCCCAGAGGGGCAATCAGCCCCAGCATTTT. Protein product: CASSYFPQRGNQPQHF.

In its sample, this clonotype was seen many times. V and J are TRBV7-9 and TRBJ1-1, with D possibly being TRBD1 (5 bases). The V end was cut by 5 bases, the J end by 1 base, with 8 bases between. The CDR3 has 13 amino acids. CDR1 SEHNR and CDR2 FQNEAQ come from the germline V gene (reference sequence). CDR3 amino acids: CASSQTGNTEAFF. CDR3 bases: TGTGCCAGCAGCCAAACAGGGAACACTGAAGCTTTCTTT.

This clonotype has at least ten counts. The chain combines TRBV29-1 with TRBJ2-7, with D maybe TRBD1 (6 bases). The length of the CDR3 is 11 residues. CDR1 is SQVTM and CDR2 is ANQGSEA in the germline V gene. The germline V and J ends were trimmed by 4 bases and 3 bases, with 7 bases remaining between them. DNA for the CDR3: TGCAGCGTTGGGGGGCTCTACGAGCAGTACTTC. Encoded protein: CSVGGLYEQYF.

This chain uses TRBV12-3 or TRBV12-4 with TRBJ2-7; a weak D match, TRBD1 (6 bases). V was trimmed by 7 bases and J by 5 bases, leaving 15 bases between them. This CDR3 spans 13 amino acids. CDR3 DNA sequence: TGTGCCAGCACCCTCGTGGGGGCGAACGAGCAGTACTTC. Protein: CASTLVGANEQYF.

At least ten counts were recorded for this clonotype. The V gene is TRBV11-3, the J gene TRBJ1-2; D might be TRBD1 (5 bases). CDR1 is SGHNT and CDR2 is YENEEA in the germline V gene. Trimming removed 4 bases from V and 4 bases from J, with 22 bases in between. The CDR3 spans 17 residues. The CDR3 bases are TGTGCCAGCAGCTCATACCCCCCTCCGGCAGGGCCCTATGGCTACACCTTC. Translating it yields CASSSYPPPAGPYGYTF.

This clonotype was observed at least ten times. The rearrangement joins TRBV12-3 or TRBV12-4 to TRBJ2-7; TRBD1 agrees at 7 bases. The CDR3 loop spans 13 amino acids. The trim removed 2 bases at V and 7 bases at J, leaving 5 bases unmatched. The CDR3 here is CASSLRGGWEQYF. The CDR3 region has the DNA TGTGCCAGCAGTTTAAGAGGGGGCTGGGAGCAGTACTTC.

The chain links TRBV29-1 to TRBJ2-7; 10 bases are shared with TRBD1. Germline trimming cut 6 bases from V and 4 bases from J; bases unmatched to any gene: 6. The CDR3 is made up of 13 amino acids. Germline V gives CDR1 SQVTM, CDR2 ANQGSEA. The CDR3 protein is CSVRDRGLYEQYF. CDR3 DNA sequence: TGCAGCGTACGGGACAGGGGATTATACGAGCAGTACTTC.

This clonotype has ten or more counts. The J gene is TRBJ2-4, the V gene TRBV3-1; D may match TRBD1 or TRBD2 (5 bases each). This CDR3 is built from 15 residues. The germline V and J ends were trimmed by 4 bases and 4 bases, with 14 bases remaining between them. Germline lookup yields CDR1 LGHDT and CDR2 YNNKEL (reference sequence). The CDR3 loop is CASSLLGAGKNIQYF. The CDR3 bases are TGTGCCAGCAGCCTCCTCGGGGCCGGAAAAAACATTCAGTACTTC.

The sample holds a few counts of this clonotype. The gene calls are TRBV7-2 and TRBJ2-3, with 8 nucleotides matching TRBD2. The J segment lost 4 bases and the V segment lost 3 bases, leaving 21 bases of the junction unmatched. Germline values: CDR1 SGHTA, CDR2 FQGNSA. The CDR3 length is 20 residues. CDR3 sequence reads: CASSFIPSGHGSGKADTQYF. CDR3 DNA: TGTGCCAGCAGCTTTATCCCTAGCGGGCACGGGTCGGGGAAGGCAGATACGCAGTATTTT. The full variable domain, completed using reference TRBV7-2 and TRBJ2-3, is GAGVSQSPSNKVTEKGKDVELRCDPISGHTALYWYRQSLGQGLEFLIYFQGNSAPDKSGLPSDRFSAERTGGSVSTLTIQRTQQEDSAVYLCASSFIPSGHGSGKADTQYFGPGTRLTVL.

The sample holds many counts of this clonotype. The gene calls are TRBV20-1 and TRBJ1-1, with a weak D call TRBD1 (6 bases). The germline CDR1 and CDR2 sequences are DFQATT and SNEGSKA (reference sequence). V gave up 6 bases and J gave up 3 bases, with 14 bases separating them. This CDR3 has 13 amino acids. CDR3: CSASGVFDTEAFF. CDR3 nucleotides: TGCAGTGCGTCAGGGGTTTTTGACACTGAAGCTTTCTTT.

There are many counts of this clonotype. The chain uses TRBV4-2 and TRBJ2-1, with D hard to call. This CDR3 comprises 12 residues. From germline, CDR1 is LGHNA and CDR2 YNFKEQ. V lost 4 bases, J lost 5 bases, and 6 bases lay in between. The CDR3 DNA reads TGTGCCAGCAGCCCGACCGACAATGAGCAGTTCTTC. Its protein is CASSPTDNEQFF.

This clonotype was counted between two and nine times. The chain links TRBV18 to TRBJ2-5, with a tentative D call TRBD2 (5 bases). This CDR3 is 16 amino acids long. CDR1 is KGHSH and CDR2 is LQKENI in the germline V gene. V gave up 3 bases and J gave up 7 bases, with 21 bases separating them. The CDR3 loop is CASSPALGSSVVTQYF. The CDR3 region has the DNA TGTGCCAGCTCACCCGCACTTGGGAGTAGCGTTGTGACCCAGTACTTC. Filled out from reference TRBV18 and TRBJ2-5, the complete variable domain reads NAGVMQNPRHLVRRRGQEARLRCSPMKGHSHVYWYRQLPEEGLKFMVYLQKENIIDESGMPKERFSAEFPKEGPSILRIQQVVRGDSAAYFCASSPALGSSVVTQYFGPGTRLLVL.

This clonotype is classed as large (0.1 to 1%). The chain couples TRBV28 to TRBJ2-1, with D maybe TRBD1 (5 bases). The germline CDR1 and CDR2 sequences are MDHEN and SYDVKM. Trimming left V 2 bases short and J 7 bases short, with 15 bases between. The CDR3 has 15 residues. This CDR3 reads CASSLGQGSQNEQFF. The CDR3, as DNA: TGTGCCAGCAGTTTAGGCCAGGGCAGCCAAAATGAGCAGTTCTTC.